Listed below are T cell receptor beta chains from one sample, sequenced in a study of blood T cell repertoires in COVID-19. Measured with immunoSEQ multiplex PCR; TCRdb has only the in-frame clones, and not every one. The sample holds 250,000 to 350,000 clones; about 90% are singletons and the top ten take roughly 5.9%. The sample taken for sequencing was peripheral blood. The receptors derive from a woman in her forties or fifties with COVID-19, enrolled during active disease. Each CDR3 is given with its conserved first and last residue. The D gene is left open where the match is weak. Part of the rows lack a size; the others show once, few, many or a class for expanded clones.

D: NA
size: once
V: TRBV4-3
J: TRBJ2-7
DNA: TGCGCCAGCAGCCCCCCAGAGGCAGGGCGTCTCTACGAGCAGTACTTC
CDR3: CASSPPEAGRLYEQYF

D: NA
size: NA
V: TRBV30
J: TRBJ1-6
DNA: TGTGCCTGGAGTGTACAGGATAATTCACCCCTCCACTTT
CDR3: CAWSVQDNSPLHF

D: TRBD2
size: NA
V: TRBV18
J: TRBJ2-1
DNA: TGTGCCAGCTCACCAGAATCAATCCTAGCGGGGTACAATGAGCAGTTCTTC
CDR3: CASSPESILAGYNEQFF

D: TRBD2
size: NA
V: TRBV7-8
J: TRBJ2-1
DNA: TGTGCCAGCAGCGCAGAACAGGGACTAGGCGTCCTCTTC
CDR3: CASSAEQGLGVLF

D: NA
size: NA
V: TRBV19
J: TRBJ1-4
DNA: TGTGCCAGTAGTACTTGGACAGCAACTAATGAAAAACTGTTTTTT
CDR3: CASSTWTATNEKLFF

D: NA
size: NA
V: TRBV7-3
J: TRBJ2-1
DNA: TGTGCCAGCAGCTTTCTTTCTAGCTCCTACAATGAGCAGTTCTTC
CDR3: CASSFLSSSYNEQFF

D: NA
size: NA
V: TRBV19
J: TRBJ1-1
DNA: TGTGCCAGTAGTATGGGCCAGTTGAACACTGAAGCTTTCTTT
CDR3: CASSMGQLNTEAFF

D: TRBD1
size: NA
V: TRBV2
J: TRBJ2-1
DNA: TGTGCCAGCAGTGGCGACAGGGGTTACAATGAGCAGTTCTTC
CDR3: CASSGDRGYNEQFF

D: NA
size: NA
V: TRBV2
J: TRBJ2-5
DNA: TGTGCCAGCAGTCCCGCGACGACAGCGCAAGAGACCCAGTACTTC
CDR3: CASSPATTAQETQYF

D: TRBD1
size: NA
V: TRBV5-1
J: TRBJ1-2
DNA: TGCGCCAGCAGCCTCAGGACAGGGAGCTTCTATGGCTACACCTTC
CDR3: CASSLRTGSFYGYTF

D: NA
size: NA
V: TRBV30
J: TRBJ1-1
DNA: TGTGCCTGGAGTCCCTATTCCATTGAAGCTTTCTTT
CDR3: CAWSPYSIEAFF

D: NA
size: NA
V: TRBV30
J: TRBJ2-2
DNA: TGTGCTCAGGACCCGGGGATGAACACCGGGGAGCTGTTTTTT
CDR3: CAQDPGMNTGELFF

D: TRBD2
size: NA
V: TRBV7-3
J: TRBJ2-3
DNA: TGTGCCAGCAGCCGACGGAGCGGGGGCGCGAATACGCAGTATTTT
CDR3: CASSRRSGGANTQYF

D: TRBD2
size: NA
V: TRBV27
J: TRBJ2-1
DNA: TGTGCCAGCAGTTCCCCGATGAGCGGGAGGGCCGGTGAGCAGTTCTTC
CDR3: CASSSPMSGRAGEQFF

D: TRBD2
size: NA
V: TRBV10-3
J: TRBJ2-3
DNA: TGTGCCATCAGTACTAGCGGAAGCCGTCTCACAGATACGCAGTATTTT
CDR3: CAISTSGSRLTDTQYF